This is a list of T cell receptor beta chains from one sample in a study of molecular identifiers for immune sequencing clone quantification. TCRdb independently ran MiXCR on the PCR reads; one entry per CDR3 protein. The table lists under 650,000 distinct CDR3 sequences, about 20% of them singletons, with 0.85% in the top ten. Material: naive CD8+ T cells from blood, with Jurkat cell RNA spiked in. These receptors all stem from a human donor in good health. Some libraries in this study had Jurkat cell RNA spiked in. Each CDR3 is given with its conserved first and last residue. Each record gives: clone size, D gene, V gene, J gene, CDR3 DNA, CDR3 protein. D genes are given only for firm matches. Only some rows state a clone size, as once, few, many or a class for expanded clones.

many	.	TRBV4-3	TRBJ1-2	TGCGCCAGCAGCCCCAAGTGGGCAGGCATGGGCTATGGCTACACCTTC	CASSPKWAGMGYGYTF
many	.	TRBV5-1	TRBJ2-5	TGCGCCAGCAGCCGGGACTGGAGGGTAGCCGAGACCCAGTACTTC	CASSRDWRVAETQYF
.	TRBD1	TRBV4-1	TRBJ2-5	TGCGCCAGCAGCCTCGGACAGGGTCAGGTCGGACAAGAGACCCAGTACTTC	CASSLGQGQVGQETQYF
many	TRBD1	TRBV6-5	TRBJ2-5	TGTGCCAGCAGTGGGACAGCCCAAGAGACCCAGTACTTC	CASSGTAQETQYF
many	.	TRBV29-1	TRBJ1-2	TGCAGCGGGTTGACAGGAGACTATGGCTACACCTTC	CSGLTGDYGYTF
.	.	TRBV7-9	TRBJ1-3	TGTGCCAGCAGCTTAGCGTTTGAGGGCTCTGGAAACACCATATATTTT	CASSLAFEGSGNTIYF
.	.	TRBV12-3/TRBV12-4	TRBJ2-7	TGTGCCAGCAATCCAACGAGCTCCTACGAGCAGTACTTC	CASNPTSSYEQYF
.	TRBD1	TRBV19	TRBJ2-1	TGTGCCAGTAGTATGGCACAGGGGGTGTACAATGAGCAGTTCTTC	CASSMAQGVYNEQFF
few	TRBD2	TRBV20-1	TRBJ2-7	TGCAGTGCCTCAGTCGGGGGGAGGTACGAGCAGTACTTC	CSASVGGRYEQYF
many	.	TRBV7-9	TRBJ2-3	TGTGCCAGCTGGGGCAGAGGGGATACGCAGTATTTT	CASWGRGDTQYF
.	TRBD2	TRBV20-1	TRBJ2-7	TGCAGGGCTGGACTAGCGGATAGCTCCTACGAGCAGTACTTC	CRAGLADSSYEQYF
many	.	TRBV14	TRBJ2-7	TGTGCCAGCAGCCAGGCCCCCATGGCCACCTACGAGCAGTACTTC	CASSQAPMATYEQYF
many	.	TRBV30	TRBJ2-6	TGTGCCCTGGGGGCTGGGGCCAACGTCCTGACTTTC	CALGAGANVLTF
many	.	TRBV28	TRBJ1-6	TGTGCCAGCAGACAAACAGGGCGCTATAATTCACCCCTCCACTTT	CASRQTGRYNSPLHF
.	.	TRBV27	TRBJ2-7	TGTGCCAGCAGTTTATTTGGTGGGGTCGGCAGCTACGAGCAGTACTTC	CASSLFGGVGSYEQYF
many	TRBD2	TRBV6-5	TRBJ2-3	TGTGCCAGCAACTTAGCGGGGGAGAGCACAGATACGCAGTATTTT	CASNLAGESTDTQYF
many	.	TRBV14	TRBJ2-2	TGTGCCAGCAGCCAAGAACACTTTTCCACCGGGGAGCTGTTTTTT	CASSQEHFSTGELFF
many	.	TRBV11-2	TRBJ2-1	TGTGCCAGCAGCTTAGTCCCCGCAGCGCGAGGTGAGCAGTTCTTC	CASSLVPAARGEQFF
many	.	TRBV13	TRBJ1-2	TGTGCCAGCAGCTTAGCTCCAGTTCCCAACTATGGCTACACCTTC	CASSLAPVPNYGYTF
many	TRBD2	TRBV25-1	TRBJ2-1	TGTGCCAGCAGTGGGGAGGGCTCCTACAATGAGCAGTTCTTC	CASSGEGSYNEQFF
many	TRBD1	TRBV4-1	TRBJ1-2	TGCGCCAGCAGCCTGGTAACGGCTAAAAATACCGGACAGGTTGACACCTTC	CASSLVTAKNTGQVDTF
many	.	TRBV7-6	TRBJ2-5	TGTGCCAGCAGCCCGGTCCCGGGGGACCAGTACTTC	CASSPVPGDQYF
few	.	TRBV19	TRBJ1-5	TGTGCCAGTAGTATTTCGGTGGGCAGCAATCAGCCCCAGCATTTT	CASSISVGSNQPQHF
.	TRBD1	TRBV7-9	TRBJ1-4	TGTGCCAGCAGCCCTCCGACAGGGGCTCAAGAAAAACTGCTCTTT	CASSPPTGAQEKLLF
few	TRBD2	TRBV6-2/TRBV6-3	TRBJ2-7	TGTGCCAGCAGTTACGGGCCCGGACTAGCGGGAATTTACGAGCAGTACTTC	CASSYGPGLAGIYEQYF
few	.	TRBV19	TRBJ2-5	TGTGCCAGTAGTATAGATCCCCGAGGAGGCCAAGAGACCCAGTACTTC	CASSIDPRGGQETQYF
many	.	TRBV30	TRBJ1-5	TGTGCCTGGAGCATCGGGGCAGCTAGCAATCAGCCCCAGCATTTT	CAWSIGAASNQPQHF
few	.	TRBV19	TRBJ1-5	TGTGCCAGTAGTGCCGGGACTCGGGGAAGTCAGCCCCAGCATTTT	CASSAGTRGSQPQHF
few	.	TRBV4-3	TRBJ2-5	TGCGCCAGCAGCCAAGATTTCGGGCCCCAAGAGACCCAGTACTTC	CASSQDFGPQETQYF
.	.	TRBV7-7	TRBJ2-7	TGTGCCAGCAGCGAAGGGCCTTCTCCCTACGAGCAGTACTTC	CASSEGPSPYEQYF
many	.	TRBV20-1	TRBJ2-7	TGCAGTGCTAGAGAGGATCCATCCTCCTACGAGCAGTACTTC	CSAREDPSSYEQYF
many	.	TRBV30	TRBJ1-1	TGTGCCTGGAGTGTATTGGGAAAGGGGTTGAACACTGAAGCTTTCTTT	CAWSVLGKGLNTEAFF
.	.	TRBV4-3	TRBJ2-7	TGCGCCAGCAGCCAAGATGTTTTCGCGGGGGCCAAATCCGATACCTACGAGCAGTACTTC	CASSQDVFAGAKSDTYEQYF
.	.	TRBV4-1	TRBJ1-6	TGCGCCAGCAGCCAAACTAGCTCCTATAATTCACCCCTCCACTTT	CASSQTSSYNSPLHF
.	TRBD2	TRBV7-3	TRBJ2-3	TGTGCCAGCAGCCCCGGGCCGGGACTAGCGGGACCTGCGATGGATACGCAGTATTTT	CASSPGPGLAGPAMDTQYF
many	.	TRBV5-6	TRBJ1-3	TGTGCCAGCAGCTTGTTCGGTTCAGGAAACACCATATATTTT	CASSLFGSGNTIYF
.	.	TRBV11-3	TRBJ2-2	TGTGCCAGCAGCTTAGGGTCCGGGGGGCTGAACACCGGGGAGCTGTTTTTT	CASSLGSGGLNTGELFF
many	.	TRBV15	TRBJ1-1	TGTGCCACCAGCAGTCGCGGACAGAACGAAGCTTTCTTT	CATSSRGQNEAFF
many	.	TRBV29-1	TRBJ1-1	TGCAGCGTTTGGGTCAGGGGGAACACTGAAGCTTTCTTT	CSVWVRGNTEAFF
many	.	TRBV4-2	TRBJ1-6	TGTGCCAGCAGCCAAGATCGAGGCAGGTCTAATTCACCCCTCCACTTT	CASSQDRGRSNSPLHF
once	.	TRBV4-3	TRBJ2-7	TGCGCCAGCAGCCGCGACCCGGGAAGGGAGGCCTACGAGCAGTACTTC	CASSRDPGREAYEQYF
many	TRBD1	TRBV9	TRBJ2-3	TGTGCCAGCAGTGAGACAGGGAGCACAGATACGCAGTATTTT	CASSETGSTDTQYF
many	.	TRBV5-6	TRBJ2-1	TGTGCCAGCACCGACTATTTTGAGCAGTTCTTC	CASTDYFEQFF
many	TRBD1	TRBV4-1	TRBJ1-2	TGCGCCAGCAGCCAAGTAAGGGACAGTTTTTATGGCTACACCTTC	CASSQVRDSFYGYTF
many	TRBD2	TRBV7-9	TRBJ2-3	TGTGCCAGCGTACTAGCGGCAGATACGCAGTATTTT	CASVLAADTQYF
many	.	TRBV20-1	TRBJ2-7	TGCAGTGCTAGAGCCTCTCTGGGTGTGAAGTCGGACGAGCAGTACTTC	CSARASLGVKSDEQYF
many	.	TRBV21-1	TRBJ2-3	TGTGCCAGCAGCAGACCAGCCGTCAATCCAGATACGCAGTATTTT	CASSRPAVNPDTQYF
.	.	TRBV6-2/TRBV6-3	TRBJ1-1	TGTGCCAGCAGCCCATTGTACACTGAAGCTTTCTTT	CASSPLYTEAFF
many	TRBD2	TRBV5-6	TRBJ2-1	TGTGCCAGCAGCCCCCTAAGGGACTACTACAATGAGCAGTTCTTC	CASSPLRDYYNEQFF
many	.	TRBV7-2	TRBJ1-5	TGTGCCAGCAGCTTAGGTCCAGAAAATCAGCCCCAGCATTTT	CASSLGPENQPQHF
many	.	TRBV7-9	TRBJ2-6	TGTGCCAGCAGCTTAAGGCAGGACTTAGTCGAATCTGGGGCCAACGTCCTGACTTTC	CASSLRQDLVESGANVLTF
few	.	TRBV6-5	TRBJ2-5	TGTGCCAGCAGTTACTCGGGTGACAGCCCCACTTGGGAGACCCAGTACTTC	CASSYSGDSPTWETQYF
many	.	TRBV20-1	TRBJ2-7	TGCAGTGCCAACCCGGACAGACCTTACGAGCAGTACTTC	CSANPDRPYEQYF
many	.	TRBV6-6	TRBJ1-4	TGTGCCAGCGGACTTACGGAAAAACTGTTTTTT	CASGLTEKLFF
many	.	TRBV5-6	TRBJ2-3	TGTGCCAGCAGCTTGGCCGTAGTTAAAGGGTCAGATACGCAGTATTTT	CASSLAVVKGSDTQYF
many	.	TRBV12-5	TRBJ2-5	TGTGCTAGTGGTTTGGGGATGGGGATGGAGACCCAGTACTTC	CASGLGMGMETQYF
.	.	TRBV28	TRBJ2-7	TGTGCCAGCAGTATTTACTACGAGCAGTACTTC	CASSIYYEQYF